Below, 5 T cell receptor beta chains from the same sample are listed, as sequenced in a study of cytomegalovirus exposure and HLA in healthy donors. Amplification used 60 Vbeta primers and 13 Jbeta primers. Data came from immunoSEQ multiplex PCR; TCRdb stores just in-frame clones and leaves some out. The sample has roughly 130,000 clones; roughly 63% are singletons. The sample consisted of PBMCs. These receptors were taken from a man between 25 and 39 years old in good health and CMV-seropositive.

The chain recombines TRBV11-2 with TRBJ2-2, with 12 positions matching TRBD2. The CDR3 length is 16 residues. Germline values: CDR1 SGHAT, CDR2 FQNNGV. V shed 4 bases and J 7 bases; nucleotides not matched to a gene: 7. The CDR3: CASSSRLAGVRGELFF. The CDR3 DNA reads TGTGCCAGCAGCTCCCGACTAGCGGGAGTGCGCGGGGAGCTGTTTTTT.

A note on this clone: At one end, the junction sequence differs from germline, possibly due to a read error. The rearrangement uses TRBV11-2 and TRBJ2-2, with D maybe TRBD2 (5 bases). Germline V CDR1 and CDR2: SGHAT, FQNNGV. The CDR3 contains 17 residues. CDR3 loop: CASSLGNHSQKHRGAVF. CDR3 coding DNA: TGTGCCAGCAGCTTAGGGAATCACAGCCAGAAACACCGGGGAGCTGTTTTT.

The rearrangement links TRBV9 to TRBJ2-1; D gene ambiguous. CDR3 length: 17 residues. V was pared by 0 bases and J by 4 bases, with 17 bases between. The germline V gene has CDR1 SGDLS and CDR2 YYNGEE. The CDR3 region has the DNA TGTGCCAGCAGCGTAGCTACTTCGGTATTACGTTACAATGAGCAGTTCTTC. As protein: CASSVATSVLRYNEQFF. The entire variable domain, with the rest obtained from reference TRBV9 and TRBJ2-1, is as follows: DSGVTQTPKHLITATGQRVTLRCSPRSGDLSVYWYQQSLDQGLQFLIQYYNGEERAKGNILERFSAQQFPDLHSELNLSSLELGDSALYFCASSVATSVLRYNEQFFGPGTRLTVL.

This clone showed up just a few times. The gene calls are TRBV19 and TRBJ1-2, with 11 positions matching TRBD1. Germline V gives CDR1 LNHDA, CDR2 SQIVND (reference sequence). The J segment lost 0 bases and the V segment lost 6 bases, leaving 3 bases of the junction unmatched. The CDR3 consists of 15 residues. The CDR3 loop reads CASRWTGGTNYGYTF. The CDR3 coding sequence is TGTGCCAGTAGATGGACAGGGGGCACTAACTATGGCTACACCTTC.

The CDR3 DNA sequence: TGTGCCAGCAGCTTAGGTAGGACTAGCGGCGATCAAGAGACCCAGTACTTC. This gives the protein CASSLGRTSGDQETQYF. The chain recombines TRBV11-3 with TRBJ2-5; 10 nucleotides align to TRBD2. The germline V gene encodes CDR1 SGHNT and CDR2 YENEEA. The V segment lost 1 base and the J segment 2 bases; nucleotides outside the gene matches: 7. The CDR3 contains 17 residues. Using reference TRBV11-3 and TRBJ2-5 for the parts outside the CDR3, the full variable domain is EAGVVQSPRYKIIEKKQPVAFWCNPISGHNTLYWYLQNLGQGPELLIRYENEEAVDDSQLPKDRFSAERLKGVDSTLKIQPAELGDSAVYLCASSLGRTSGDQETQYFGPGTRLLVL.